This T cell receptor (beta chain) derives from a study of identical twins. Whole-study results and caveats: Cord blood beta clonotypes that were abundant carried fewer insertions, and memory repertoires showed no such trend.

Germline CDR1 is SGHAT and CDR2 is FQNNGV. This CDR3 spans 14 amino acids. V lost 4 bases and J lost 1, with 8 bases in between. TCRdb used MiXCR to reprocess the 5' RACE reads, holding one entry per CDR3 protein. The table includes about 100,000 distinct CDR3 sequences, 4.5% to 6.5% detected once. This clonotype was observed many times. Its antigen is as yet unknown. The TCR comes from a woman aged 50 to 60 in good health. Material for sequencing was memory T cells sorted from blood. The chain is built from TRBV11-2 and TRBJ2-4; no definite D call. CDR3 in amino acids: CASSSRLAKNIQYF. The CDR3 DNA is TGTGCCAGCAGCTCCCGGTTGGCCAAAAACATTCAGTACTTC.